Shown below are 17 T cell receptor beta chains from a single sample sequenced in a study of blood T cell repertoires in COVID-19. Produced via immunoSEQ multiplex PCR; TCRdb's table is partial and in-frame only. This repertoire shows roughly 250,000 clones, 82% found once; its top ten account for 4.9%. The sample was peripheral blood. The receptors stem from a woman at least 80 years old with active or convalescent COVID-19.

This clone was observed once. V gene TRBV29-1 combines with J gene TRBJ2-7; D remains unclear. Trimming stripped 4 bases from V and 0 bases from J, with 13 bases between. This CDR3 has 14 residues. The germline V gene encodes CDR1 SQVTM and CDR2 ANQGSEA. CDR3 sequence: CSVGWSQSSYEQYF. Written as DNA, the CDR3 is TGCAGCGTTGGGTGGAGTCAGAGCTCCTACGAGCAGTACTTC.

The chain couples TRBV5-1 to TRBJ1-5; D is ambiguous. V was shortened by 0 bases and J by 6 bases, with 10 bases between the two germline ends. CDR3 size: 14 residues. From germline, CDR1 is SGHRS and CDR2 YFSETQ. For the CDR3, the DNA is TGCGCCAGCAGCTTGGGGATGGGAGGTCAGCCCCAGCATTTT. It codes for CASSLGMGGQPQHF.

This clone was counted between two and nine times. The DNA for the CDR3 is TGTGCCAGCAGCTTAGCTAGCGGGAGTAGAAACCCCGGGGAGCTGTTTTTT. It yields the protein CASSLASGSRNPGELFF. The chain has TRBV11-2 and TRBJ2-2; TRBD2 matches at 10 bases. CDR1 and CDR2 from the germline V gene are SGHAT and FQNNGV. This CDR3 has 17 amino acids. V dropped 1 base and J dropped 6; count of bases not matched to a gene: 8.

The chain employs TRBV29-1 and TRBJ1-1; no clear D. The germline CDR1 and CDR2 sequences are SQVTM and ANQGSEA. There are 11 residues in the CDR3. Trimming took off 7 bases at V and 10 bases at J, with 16 bases between the two ends. The CDR3 spells CSAHLGVGAFF. For the CDR3, the DNA is TGCAGCGCACACCTGGGAGTTGGAGCTTTCTTT.

This clone was seen only once. This sequence joins TRBV5-1 and TRBJ2-5, with D maybe TRBD1 (7 bases). Per the germline V gene, CDR1 is SGHRS and CDR2 is YFSETQ. V was trimmed by 2 bases and J by 5 bases, leaving 13 bases between them. CDR3 length equals 14 residues. CDR3 DNA: TGCGCCAGCAGCTTTGGAGGGGGCGTGGAGACCCAGTACTTC. Amino acid sequence: CASSFGGGVETQYF.

The V and J genes are TRBV28 and TRBJ2-4; D is perhaps TRBD1 (5 bases). The length of the CDR3 is 17 residues. V lost 4 bases, J lost 0 bases, and 16 bases lay in between. From germline, CDR1 is MDHEN and CDR2 SYDVKM. CDR3 sequence reads: CASSSPRQLLAKNIQYF. DNA for the CDR3: TGTGCCAGCAGTTCGCCACGACAGTTACTAGCCAAAAACATTCAGTACTTC.

This rearrangement joins TRBV7-8 to TRBJ2-2; no clear D. Trimming cost V 0 bases and J 0 bases, with 8 bases left between them. The CDR3 loop spans 16 amino acids. Germline CDR1 SGHVS, CDR2 FQNEAQ. CDR3 sequence reads: CASSLAMAANTGELFF. The CDR3 DNA follows: TGTGCCAGCAGCTTAGCGATGGCCGCGAACACCGGGGAGCTGTTTTTT.

The chain combines TRBV5-1 with TRBJ1-2; D may be TRBD1 (6 bases). The CDR3 loop spans 15 amino acids. Looked up from germline, CDR1 is SGHRS and CDR2 is YFSETQ. Trimming cost V 4 bases and J 3 bases, with 16 bases left between them. DNA of the CDR3: TGCGCCAGCAGCGCTGCAATCGGGACACACTATGGCTACACCTTC. Its protein is CASSAAIGTHYGYTF.

This chain links TRBV1 with TRBJ1-1; TRBD1, as called in the table, went unchecked against the DNA. TRBV1 is designated a pseudogene. The CDR3 has 16 amino acids. The CDR3 is CTSSQGQWAKNTEAFF. CDR3 DNA sequence: TGCACCAGCAGCCAAGGACAGTGGGCGAAGAACACTGAAGCTTTCTTT.

The gene calls are TRBV20-1 and TRBJ1-2; D not resolved. The CDR3 is made up of 10 amino acids. Germline CDR1 DFQATT, CDR2 SNEGSKA (reference sequence). V lost 6 bases, J lost 7 bases, and 9 bases lay in between. Here the CDR3 reads CSAAESGYTF. Here the CDR3 DNA reads TGCAGTGCAGCGGAGTCTGGCTACACCTTC.

The CDR3 spells CASSDGTGYMNTEAFF. CDR3 nucleotides: TGCGCCAGCAGCGACGGGACAGGGTACATGAACACTGAAGCTTTCTTT. The rearrangement joins TRBV5-1 to TRBJ1-1; 9 positions match TRBD1. V was clipped by 4 bases and J by 0 bases; unmatched bases: 7. Germline V lookup: CDR1 SGHRS, CDR2 YFSETQ. CDR3 length: 16 amino acids. Full variable domain (remainder filled in from reference TRBV5-1 and TRBJ1-1): KAGVTQTPRYLIKTRGQQVTLSCSPISGHRSVSWYQQTPGQGLQFLFEYFSETQRNKGNFPGRFSGRQFSNSRSEMNVSTLELGDSALYLCASSDGTGYMNTEAFFGQGTRLTVV.

The DNA of the CDR3 is TGTGCCAGCAGTGCTTTAGGGACAGGGAAGACCGGGGAGCTGTTTTTT. Protein: CASSALGTGKTGELFF. The rearrangement uses TRBV25-1 and TRBJ2-2; 9 bases line up with TRBD1. The CDR3 is made up of 16 amino acids. Trimming at V came to 4 bases and at J to 5 bases, leaving 8 bases not matched to a gene. Germline values: CDR1 MGHDK, CDR2 SYGVNS.

The rearrangement links TRBV7-2 to TRBJ1-4; TRBD1 is a possible D gene (5 bases). CDR1 and CDR2 (germline): SGHTA, FQGNSA. V lost 3 bases, J lost 6 bases, and 14 bases lay in between. The CDR3 loop spans 15 amino acids. CDR3 sequence reads: CASSFGWGSDEKLFF. CDR3 nucleotides: TGTGCCAGCAGCTTTGGTTGGGGCAGCGATGAAAAACTGTTTTTT.

V is TRBV5-5 and J is TRBJ1-4; D remains unclear. The germline gives CDR1 SGHKS, CDR2 YYEKEE (reference sequence). Trimming shortened V by 1 base and J by 2 bases, and 12 bases separated the two germline ends. The CDR3 runs 16 residues. The CDR3 DNA is TGTGCCAGCAGCTTGTGGCAGGCAAACACTAATGAAAAACTGTTTTTT. This codes for CASSLWQANTNEKLFF.

The V gene is TRBV6-4, the J gene TRBJ2-5; 7 bases align to TRBD1. Germline CDR1 is MRHNA and CDR2 is SNTAGT. The CDR3 covers 13 residues. Germline trimming cut 6 bases from V and 4 bases from J; bases unmatched to any gene: 5. This CDR3 reads CASSPGQAETQYF. CDR3 in DNA: TGTGCCAGCAGCCCCGGACAGGCAGAGACCCAGTACTTC.

The chain links TRBV18 to TRBJ2-7; TRBD1 matches 10 bases. Trimming removed 1 base from V and 6 bases from J; junction bases left unmatched: 0. Germline V gene lookup returns CDR1 KGHSH and CDR2 LQKENI. The length of the CDR3 is 13 residues. The CDR3 protein is CASSPRTGGEQYF. CDR3 coding DNA: TGTGCCAGCTCACCACGGACAGGGGGCGAGCAGTACTTC.

The J gene is TRBJ2-1, the V gene TRBV29-1, with 12 positions matching TRBD2. J lost 6 bases, V lost 0 bases, and 3 bases had no gene match. This CDR3 has 15 amino acids. Per germline, CDR1 SQVTM and CDR2 ANQGSEA. CDR3 sequence (DNA): TGCAGCGTTGAAGATCTAGCGGGGGGGCTCAATGAGCAGTTCTTC. It yields the protein CSVEDLAGGLNEQFF.